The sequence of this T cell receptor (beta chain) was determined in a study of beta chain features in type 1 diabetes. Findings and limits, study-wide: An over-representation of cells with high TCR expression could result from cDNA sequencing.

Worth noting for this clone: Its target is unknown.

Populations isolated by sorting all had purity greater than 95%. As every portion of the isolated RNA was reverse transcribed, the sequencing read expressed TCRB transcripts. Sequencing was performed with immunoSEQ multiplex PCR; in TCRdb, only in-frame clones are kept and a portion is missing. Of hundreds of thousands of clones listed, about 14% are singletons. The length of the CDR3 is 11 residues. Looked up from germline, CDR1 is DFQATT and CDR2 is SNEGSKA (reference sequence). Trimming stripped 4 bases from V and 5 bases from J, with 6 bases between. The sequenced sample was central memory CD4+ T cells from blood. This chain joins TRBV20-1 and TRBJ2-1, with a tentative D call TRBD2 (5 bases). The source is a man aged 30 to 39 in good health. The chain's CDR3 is CSAKRNNEQFF. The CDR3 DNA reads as TGCAGTGCTAAGCGGAACAATGAGCAGTTCTTC.